This T cell receptor (beta chain) was sequenced for a study of T cells expressing NK-cell markers. Following a re-call of the 5' RACE reads, TCRdb has one entry per CDR3 protein and lacks DNA. Here the sample table reports some 280,000 distinct CDR3 sequences. The CDR3 spans 16 residues. Germline V gene sequence: CDR1 GTSNPN, CDR2 SVGIG (reference sequence). The clonotype comes from a young man in good health. This sequence joins TRBV30 and TRBJ2-3; without DNA, the TCRdb call of TRBD2 cannot be checked. Material for sequencing was blood T cells: a sorted CD56 or NKG2C T cell subset, CD4+ or CD8+ T cells, or bulk PBMC T cells (not recorded which). The CDR3 reads CAIGLGLPGATDTQYF. Full variable domain (outside the CDR3, taken from reference TRBV30 and TRBJ2-3): SQTIHQWPATLVQPVGSPLSLECTVEGTSNPNLYWYRQAAGRGLQLLFYSVGIGQISSEVPQNLSASRPQDRQFILSSKKLLLSDSGFYLCAIGLGLPGATDTQYFGPGTRLTVL.